This is a list of T cell receptor beta chains from one sample in a study of cytomegalovirus exposure and HLA in healthy donors. Measured with immunoSEQ multiplex PCR; TCRdb has only the in-frame clones, and not every one. The data contain some 270,000 clones, 65% to 90% of them singletons. What was sequenced was PBMCs. These TCRs come from a woman between 18 and 29 years old in good health and CMV-seronegative. Each CDR3 is given with its conserved first and last residue. D genes are given only for firm matches. The size field is filled for only some rows; it gives once, few, many or a size class.

size	V	D	J	CDR3	DNA
.	TRBV6-5	.	TRBJ1-2	CASSPSRVRGYTF	TGTGCCAGCAGTCCTTCGAGGGTGCGTGGCTACACCTTC
.	TRBV13	TRBD1	TRBJ2-7	CASSIDRGYEQYF	TGTGCCAGCAGCATTGACAGGGGGTACGAGCAGTACTTC
.	TRBV29-1	.	TRBJ1-2	CSVEERALGGSYGYTF	TGCAGCGTTGAAGAGAGGGCTCTCGGAGGTTCCTATGGCTACACCTTC
few	TRBV6-6	TRBD1	TRBJ2-5	CASSYRPQGAHETQYF	TGTGCCAGCAGTTACCGGCCCCAGGGGGCACATGAGACCCAGTACTTC
.	TRBV19	TRBD2	TRBJ2-7	CASQVGEGTHEQYF	TGTGCCAGTCAAGTGGGGGAGGGCACGCACGAGCAGTACTTC
.	TRBV13	.	TRBJ2-7	CASSLGRYTYEQYF	TGTGCCAGCAGCCTCGGCAGGTACACCTACGAGCAGTACTTC
.	TRBV4-1	.	TRBJ1-6	CASSQEGAGLNSPLHF	TGCGCCAGCAGCCAAGAAGGAGCAGGGTTAAATTCACCCCTCCACTTT
.	TRBV6-5	TRBD1	TRBJ2-7	CASSRTGAGEQYF	TGTGCCAGCAGTCGGACAGGGGCAGGCGAGCAGTACTTC
.	TRBV29-1	TRBD1	TRBJ1-3	CSVSRDRGFSGNTIYF	TGCAGCGTCAGCCGGGACAGGGGGTTCTCTGGAAACACCATATATTTT
.	TRBV9	TRBD1	TRBJ2-7	CASSVDRVDEQYF	TGTGCCAGCAGCGTTGACAGGGTCGACGAGCAGTACTTC
.	TRBV30	.	TRBJ2-7	CAWSLIGGEQYF	TGTGCCTGGAGTCTGATAGGCGGCGAGCAGTACTTC
few	TRBV5-1	.	TRBJ2-7	CASSSPLEGESQYF	TGCGCCAGCAGCTCCCCGCTGGAGGGCGAGAGCCAGTACTTC
.	TRBV11-3	TRBD2	TRBJ2-7	CASSLDMVGQGGYEQYF	TGTGCCAGCAGCTTAGATATGGTTGGGCAGGGAGGGTACGAGCAGTACTTC
.	TRBV6-6	.	TRBJ2-7	CASSRDRFSHEQYF	TGTGCCAGCAGCCGCGACAGGTTTAGCCACGAGCAGTACTTC
.	TRBV6-5	.	TRBJ1-4	CASSYESRGEKLFF	TGTGCCAGCAGTTACGAGTCCCGAGGGGAAAAACTGTTTTTT
.	TRBV7-8	.	TRBJ2-7	CASRTRASYEQYF	TGTGCCAGCAGGACCAGGGCCTCCTACGAGCAGTACTTC
.	TRBV29-1	TRBD1	TRBJ1-2	CSVPDNRDREFNYGYTF	TGCAGCGTCCCTGATAACCGGGACAGGGAATTTAACTATGGCTACACCTTC
.	TRBV5-1	.	TRBJ2-2	CASSLQDSGELFF	TGCGCCAGCAGCTTGCAGGATTCTGGGGAGCTGTTTTTT
.	TRBV4-1	.	TRBJ2-3	CASSQGFGRGSTDTQYF	TGCGCCAGCAGCCAAGGTTTTGGCAGGGGATCCACAGATACGCAGTATTTT
.	TRBV7-3	.	TRBJ2-5	CASSSRTPQETQYF	TGTGCCAGCAGCTCCCGGACTCCACAAGAGACCCAGTACTTC
.	TRBV2	TRBD2	TRBJ2-3	CASRPLSGRGPDTQYF	TGTGCCAGCAGACCCCTAAGCGGGAGGGGGCCAGATACGCAGTATTTT
.	TRBV6-5	.	TRBJ2-5	CASSYNRKETQYF	TGTGCCAGCAGTTACAACAGAAAAGAGACCCAGTACTTC
.	TRBV18	TRBD1	TRBJ2-7	CASSPTTGSPYEQYF	TGTGCCAGCTCACCGACGACAGGGTCCCCATACGAGCAGTACTTC
once	TRBV25-1	.	TRBJ2-5	CASSEFLGAIETQYF	TGTGCCAGCAGTGAATTCTTGGGGGCTATAGAGACCCAGTACTTC
.	TRBV19	.	TRBJ1-2	CASSIVDSPNYGYTF	TGTGCCAGTAGTATAGTCGACAGCCCAAACTATGGCTACACCTTC
.	TRBV19	TRBD1	TRBJ2-7	CASSIRGSEQYF	TGTGCCAGTAGCATCAGGGGGAGCGAGCAGTACTTC
.	TRBV7-9	.	TRBJ2-1	CASSARDLPYNEQFF	TGTGCCAGCAGCGCCCGGGATCTCCCCTACAATGAGCAGTTCTTC
.	TRBV29-1	.	TRBJ1-2	CSVEEKPGYGYTF	TGCAGCGTTGAAGAAAAACCAGGCTATGGTTACACCTTC
.	TRBV6-5	.	TRBJ2-7	CASSSPSYEQYF	TGTGCCAGCAGTTCTCCCTCCTACGAGCAGTACTTC
.	TRBV5-4	.	TRBJ1-1	CASSLLSQGPEAFF	TGTGCCAGCAGCTTACTCTCGCAGGGTCCTGAAGCTTTCTTT
.	TRBV30	TRBD2	TRBJ2-1	CAWSSGNLFNEQFF	TGTGCCTGGAGTAGCGGGAACCTATTCAATGAGCAGTTCTTC
.	TRBV29-1	TRBD1	TRBJ2-7	CSVGTGLFEQYF	TGCAGCGTTGGGACAGGGCTTTTCGAGCAGTACTTC
.	TRBV18	.	TRBJ1-5	CASSPPGGDRNQPQHF	TGTGCCAGCTCACCACCGGGAGGGGATCGCAATCAGCCCCAGCATTTT
.	TRBV30	.	TRBJ2-2	CAWSVQGAGTGELFF	TGTGCCTGGAGTGTACAAGGGGCTGGAACCGGGGAGCTGTTTTTT
.	TRBV5-6	TRBD1	TRBJ2-1	CASSLAGGDRPINEQFF	TGTGCCAGCAGCTTGGCGGGTGGGGACAGGCCGATTAATGAGCAGTTCTTC
.	TRBV15	.	TRBJ2-3	CATSRDSNSDTQYF	TGTGCCACCAGCAGAGATTCGAACTCAGATACGCAGTATTTT
.	TRBV7-2	TRBD2	TRBJ2-7	CASRRTLGGSYEQYF	TGTGCCAGCAGACGTACCCTGGGAGGGTCGTACGAGCAGTACTTC
.	TRBV6-5	.	TRBJ1-5	CASSYSAYSNQPQHF	TGTGCCAGCAGTTACTCCGCCTATAGCAATCAGCCCCAGCATTTT
.	TRBV5-1	TRBD1	TRBJ1-2	CASSLDRGGYTF	TGCGCCAGCAGCTTAGACAGGGGCGGCTACACCTTC
.	TRBV6-4	TRBD2	TRBJ2-1	CASSALAGGSDEQFF	TGTGCCAGCAGTGCGCTAGCGGGGGGGTCGGACGAGCAGTTCTTC
.	TRBV5-4	TRBD2	TRBJ2-3	CASSLLAGQLDTQYF	TGTGCCAGCAGCTTACTAGCGGGACAATTAGATACGCAGTATTTT
.	TRBV5-6	TRBD1	TRBJ1-1	CASSLGQGEWTEAFF	TGTGCCAGCAGCTTAGGACAGGGGGAATGGACTGAAGCTTTCTTT
.	TRBV11-3	.	TRBJ2-2	CASSLLQGHKELFF	TGTGCCAGCAGCTTACTCCAGGGCCATAAAGAGCTGTTTTTT
.	TRBV2	TRBD2	TRBJ2-5	CASSITSGGGETQYF	TGTGCCAGCAGCATCACCTCGGGAGGGGGAGAGACCCAGTACTTC
.	TRBV5-8	.	TRBJ1-2	CASSPVQVYGYTF	TGTGCCAGCAGCCCAGTACAGGTTTATGGCTACACCTTC
.	TRBV28	.	TRBJ2-7	CASSLYVSGSQYEQYF	TGTGCCAGCAGTTTATACGTAAGCGGGTCGCAATACGAGCAGTACTTC
.	TRBV6-5	.	TRBJ2-1	CASSYQTLSNEQFF	TGTGCCAGCAGTTACCAGACTCTCTCCAATGAGCAGTTCTTC
.	TRBV18	.	TRBJ1-5	CASSLGPGGQPQHF	TGTGCCAGCTCACTCGGTCCAGGAGGTCAGCCCCAGCATTTT
few	TRBV14	.	TRBJ1-1	CASSQAGKAFF	TGTGCCAGCAGCCAAGCAGGGAAAGCTTTCTTT
.	TRBV5-1	.	TRBJ2-7	CASSLVGQSPYEQYF	TGCGCCAGCAGCTTGGTCGGACAGTCCCCCTACGAGCAGTACTTC